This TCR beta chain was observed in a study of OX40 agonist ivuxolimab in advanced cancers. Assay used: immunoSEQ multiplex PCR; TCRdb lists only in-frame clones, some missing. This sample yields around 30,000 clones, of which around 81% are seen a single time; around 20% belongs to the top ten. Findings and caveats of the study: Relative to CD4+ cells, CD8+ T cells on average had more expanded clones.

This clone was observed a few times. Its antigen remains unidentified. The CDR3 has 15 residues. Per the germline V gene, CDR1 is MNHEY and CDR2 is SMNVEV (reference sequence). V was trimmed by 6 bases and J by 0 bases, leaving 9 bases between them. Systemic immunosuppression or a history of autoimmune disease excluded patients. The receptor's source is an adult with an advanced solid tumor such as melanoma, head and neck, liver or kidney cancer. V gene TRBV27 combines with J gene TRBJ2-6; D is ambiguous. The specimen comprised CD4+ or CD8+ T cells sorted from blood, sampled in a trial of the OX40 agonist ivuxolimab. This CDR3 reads CASSRGSSGANVLTF. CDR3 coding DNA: TGTGCCAGCAGCCGCGGCAGCTCTGGGGCCAACGTCCTGACTTTC.